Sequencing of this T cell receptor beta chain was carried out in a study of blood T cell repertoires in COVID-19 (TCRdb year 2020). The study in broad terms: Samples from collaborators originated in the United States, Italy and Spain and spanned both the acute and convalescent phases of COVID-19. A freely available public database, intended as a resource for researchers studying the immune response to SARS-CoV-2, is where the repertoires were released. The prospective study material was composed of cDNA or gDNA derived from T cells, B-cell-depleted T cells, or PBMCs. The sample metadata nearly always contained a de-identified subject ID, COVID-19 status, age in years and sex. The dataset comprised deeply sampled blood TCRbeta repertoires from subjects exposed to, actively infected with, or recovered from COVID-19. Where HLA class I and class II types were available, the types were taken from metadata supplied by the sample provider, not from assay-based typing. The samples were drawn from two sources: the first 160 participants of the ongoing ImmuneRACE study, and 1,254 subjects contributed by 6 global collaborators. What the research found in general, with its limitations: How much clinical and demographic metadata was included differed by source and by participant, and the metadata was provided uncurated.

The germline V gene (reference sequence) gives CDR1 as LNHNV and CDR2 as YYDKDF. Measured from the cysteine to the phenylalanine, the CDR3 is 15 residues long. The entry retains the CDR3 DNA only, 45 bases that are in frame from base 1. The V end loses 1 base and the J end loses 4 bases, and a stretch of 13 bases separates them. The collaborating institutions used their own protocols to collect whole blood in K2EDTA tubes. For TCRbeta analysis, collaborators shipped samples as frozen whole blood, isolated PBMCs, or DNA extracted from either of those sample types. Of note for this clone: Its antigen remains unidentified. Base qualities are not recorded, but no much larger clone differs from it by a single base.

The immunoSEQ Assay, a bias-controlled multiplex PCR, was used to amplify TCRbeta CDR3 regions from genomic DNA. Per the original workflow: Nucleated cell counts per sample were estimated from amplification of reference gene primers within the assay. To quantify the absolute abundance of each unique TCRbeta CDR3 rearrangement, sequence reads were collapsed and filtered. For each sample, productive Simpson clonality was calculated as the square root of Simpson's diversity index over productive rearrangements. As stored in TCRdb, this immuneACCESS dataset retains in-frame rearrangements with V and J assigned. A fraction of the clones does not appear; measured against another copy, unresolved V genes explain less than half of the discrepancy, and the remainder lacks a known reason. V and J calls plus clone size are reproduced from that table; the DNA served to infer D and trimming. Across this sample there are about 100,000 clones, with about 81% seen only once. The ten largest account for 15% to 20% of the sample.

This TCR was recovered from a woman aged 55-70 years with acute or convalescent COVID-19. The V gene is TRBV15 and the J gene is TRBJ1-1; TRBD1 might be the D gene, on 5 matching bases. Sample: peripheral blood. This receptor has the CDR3 CATSRAYGGGTEAFF. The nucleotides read TGTGCCACCAGCAGAGCCTACGGCGGGGGCACTGAAGCTTTCTTT.